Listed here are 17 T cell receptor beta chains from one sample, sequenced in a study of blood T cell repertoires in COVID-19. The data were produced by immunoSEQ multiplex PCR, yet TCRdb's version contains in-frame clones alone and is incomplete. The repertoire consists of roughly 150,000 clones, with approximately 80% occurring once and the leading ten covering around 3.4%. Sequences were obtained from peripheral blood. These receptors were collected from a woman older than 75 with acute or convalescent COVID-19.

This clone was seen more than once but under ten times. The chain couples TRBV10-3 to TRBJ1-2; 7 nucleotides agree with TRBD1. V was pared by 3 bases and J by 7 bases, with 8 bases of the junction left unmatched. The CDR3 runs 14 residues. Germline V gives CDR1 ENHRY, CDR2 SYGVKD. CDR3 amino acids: CAISDISDRAGYTF. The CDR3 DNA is TGTGCCATCAGTGACATCTCTGACAGGGCTGGCTACACCTTC.

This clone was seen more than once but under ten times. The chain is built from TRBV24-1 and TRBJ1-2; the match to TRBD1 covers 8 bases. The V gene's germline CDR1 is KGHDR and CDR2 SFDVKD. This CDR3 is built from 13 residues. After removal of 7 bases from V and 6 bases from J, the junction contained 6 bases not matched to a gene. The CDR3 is CATSRTGSNGYTF. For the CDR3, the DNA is TGTGCCACCAGCCGGACAGGGTCTAATGGCTACACCTTC.

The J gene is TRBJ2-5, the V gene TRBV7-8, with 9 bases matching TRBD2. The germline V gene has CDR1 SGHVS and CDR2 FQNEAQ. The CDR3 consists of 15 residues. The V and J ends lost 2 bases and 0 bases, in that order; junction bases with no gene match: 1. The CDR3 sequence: CASSLSGRNQETQYF. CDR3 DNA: TGTGCCAGCAGCTTAAGCGGGAGGAACCAAGAGACCCAGTACTTC.

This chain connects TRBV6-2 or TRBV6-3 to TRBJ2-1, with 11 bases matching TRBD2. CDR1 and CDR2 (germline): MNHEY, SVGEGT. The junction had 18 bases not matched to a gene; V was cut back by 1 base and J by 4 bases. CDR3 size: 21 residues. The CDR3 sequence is CASSYYQFSGLADTRYNEQFF. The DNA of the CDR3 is TGTGCCAGCAGTTACTACCAATTTTCGGGACTAGCGGACACTCGTTACAATGAGCAGTTCTTC.

Here the CDR3 reads CASRPGGADEKLFF. CDR3 bases: TGTGCCAGCAGGCCAGGGGGCGCGGATGAAAAACTGTTTTTT. The V and J genes are TRBV28 and TRBJ1-4; 8 bases fit TRBD1. The CDR3 has 14 amino acids. V shed 6 bases, J shed 6 bases, and the junction held 6 bases outside the gene matches. Per the germline V gene, CDR1 is MDHEN and CDR2 is SYDVKM.

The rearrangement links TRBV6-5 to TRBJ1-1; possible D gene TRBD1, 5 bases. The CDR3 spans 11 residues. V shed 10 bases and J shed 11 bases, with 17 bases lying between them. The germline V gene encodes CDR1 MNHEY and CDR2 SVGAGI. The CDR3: CATYQWGEAFF. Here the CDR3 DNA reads TGTGCCACCTATCAATGGGGGGAGGCTTTCTTT.

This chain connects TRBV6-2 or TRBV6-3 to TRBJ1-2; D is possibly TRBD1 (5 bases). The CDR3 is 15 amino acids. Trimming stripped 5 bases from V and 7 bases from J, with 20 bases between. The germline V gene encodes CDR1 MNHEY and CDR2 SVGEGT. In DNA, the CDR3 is TGTGCCAGCAGTCGACCTTTCGGACAAGACGGTGGCTACACCTTC. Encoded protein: CASSRPFGQDGGYTF.

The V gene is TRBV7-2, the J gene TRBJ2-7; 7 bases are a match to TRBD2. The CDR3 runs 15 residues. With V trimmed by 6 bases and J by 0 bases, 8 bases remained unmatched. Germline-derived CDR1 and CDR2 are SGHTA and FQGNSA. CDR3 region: CASSRPGTISYEQYF. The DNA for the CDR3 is TGTGCCAGCAGTCGTCCAGGGACTATCTCCTACGAGCAGTACTTC.

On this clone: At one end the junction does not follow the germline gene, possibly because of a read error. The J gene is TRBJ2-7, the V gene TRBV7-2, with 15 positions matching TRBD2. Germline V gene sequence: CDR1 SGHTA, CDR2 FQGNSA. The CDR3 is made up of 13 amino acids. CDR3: CASSLAGTSGGSF. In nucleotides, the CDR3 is TGTGCCAGCAGCTTGGCCGGGACTAGCGGGGGGTCCTTC.

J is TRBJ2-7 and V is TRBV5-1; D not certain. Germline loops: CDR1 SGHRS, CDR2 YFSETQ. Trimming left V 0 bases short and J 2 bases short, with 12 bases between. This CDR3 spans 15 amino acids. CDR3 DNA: TGCGCCAGCAGCTTGGCTGTCAGTCCCCCCTACGAGCAGTACTTC. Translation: CASSLAVSPPYEQYF.

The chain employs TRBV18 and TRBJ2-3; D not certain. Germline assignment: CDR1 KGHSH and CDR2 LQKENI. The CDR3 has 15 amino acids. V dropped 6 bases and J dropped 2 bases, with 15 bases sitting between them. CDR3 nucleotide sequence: TGTGCCAGCTCGCTGGCTGTGGCTGACACAGATACGCAGTATTTT. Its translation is CASSLAVADTDTQYF. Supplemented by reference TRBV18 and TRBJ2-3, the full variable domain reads NAGVMQNPRHLVRRRGQEARLRCSPMKGHSHVYWYRQLPEEGLKFMVYLQKENIIDESGMPKERFSAEFPKEGPSILRIQQVVRGDSAAYFCASSLAVADTDTQYFGPGTRLTVL.

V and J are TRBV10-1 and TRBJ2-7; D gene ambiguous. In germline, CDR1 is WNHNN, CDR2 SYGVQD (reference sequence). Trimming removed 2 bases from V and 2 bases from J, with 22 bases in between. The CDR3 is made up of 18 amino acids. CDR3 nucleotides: TGCGCCAGCAGTGAGATTTTGCGGCGCCGGCCCCCTCCCTACGAGCAGTACTTC. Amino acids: CASSEILRRRPPPYEQYF.

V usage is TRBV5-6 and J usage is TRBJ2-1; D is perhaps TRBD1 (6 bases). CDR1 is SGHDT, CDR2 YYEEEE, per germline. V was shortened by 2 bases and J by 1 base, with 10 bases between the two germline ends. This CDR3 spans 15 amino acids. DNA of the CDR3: TGTGCCAGCAGCTTCGACAGGACGTCCTACAATGAGCAGTTCTTC. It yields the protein CASSFDRTSYNEQFF. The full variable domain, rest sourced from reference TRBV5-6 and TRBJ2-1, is DAGVTQSPTHLIKTRGQQVTLRCSPKSGHDTVSWYQQALGQGPQFIFQYYEEEERQRGNFPDRFSGHQFPNYSSELNVNALLLGDSALYLCASSFDRTSYNEQFFGPGTRLTVL.

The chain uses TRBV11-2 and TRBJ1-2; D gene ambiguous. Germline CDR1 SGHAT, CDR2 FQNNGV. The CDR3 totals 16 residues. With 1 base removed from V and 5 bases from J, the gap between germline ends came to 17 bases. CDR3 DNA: TGTGCCAGCAGCTTAGTTAAGGAGGGAATAATGTATGGCTACACCTTC. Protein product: CASSLVKEGIMYGYTF.

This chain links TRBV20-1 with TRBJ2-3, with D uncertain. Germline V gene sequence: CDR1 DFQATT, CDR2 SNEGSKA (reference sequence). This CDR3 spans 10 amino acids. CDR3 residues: CSYTTDTQYF. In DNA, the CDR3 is TGCAGCTATACCACAGATACGCAGTATTTT.

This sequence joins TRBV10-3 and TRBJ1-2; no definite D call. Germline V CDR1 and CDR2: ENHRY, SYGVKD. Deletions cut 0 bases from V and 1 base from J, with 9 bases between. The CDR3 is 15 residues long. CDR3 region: CAISESYADNYGYTF. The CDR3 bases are TGTGCCATCAGTGAGTCGTACGCAGATAACTATGGCTACACCTTC.

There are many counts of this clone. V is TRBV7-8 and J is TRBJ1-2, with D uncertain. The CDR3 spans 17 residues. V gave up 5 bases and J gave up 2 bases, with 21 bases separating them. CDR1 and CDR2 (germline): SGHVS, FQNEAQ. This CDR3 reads CASSARGSVPGNYGYTF. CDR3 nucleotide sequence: TGTGCCAGCAGCGCGCGAGGATCCGTCCCGGGAAACTATGGCTACACCTTC.